The rows below give T cell receptor beta chains drawn from one sample of a study of blood T cell repertoires in COVID-19. Sequencing was performed with immunoSEQ multiplex PCR; in TCRdb, only in-frame clones are kept and a portion is missing. The sample records roughly 190,000 clones, around 80% being singletons. The sequenced sample consisted of peripheral blood. All receptors derive from a human donor in a cohort sampled during active COVID-19. The CDR3 runs from the conserved cysteine through the conserved F or W. The order of the fields is J gene, V gene, CDR3 protein.

TRBJ2-7	TRBV7-9	CASSSSALRYEQYF
TRBJ1-4	TRBV5-1	CASSLHTGSTNEKLFF
TRBJ1-4	TRBV29-1	CSVELSDSKLFF
TRBJ2-1	TRBV7-7	CASSPDRYNEQFF
TRBJ2-7	TRBV6-5	CASSLDRDGEQYF
TRBJ1-1	TRBV11-2	CASSPPTTMNTEAFF
TRBJ1-1	TRBV2	CASTWGLVDTEAFF
TRBJ1-4	TRBV25-1	CASSEVSTTNEKLFF
TRBJ1-4	TRBV1	CTSSQNTGLTPLGNEKLFF
TRBJ2-3	TRBV5-8	CASSGTSGVRTDTQYF
TRBJ2-5	TRBV5-1	CASSAGVAGGRETQYF
TRBJ2-7	TRBV7-9	CASSSIRDRAYEQYF
TRBJ2-7	TRBV2	CASISGLAGAGQYF
TRBJ1-1	TRBV10-3	CAISGRGGTEAFF
TRBJ2-7	TRBV29-1	CSAGGGQGSYEQYF
TRBJ1-4	TRBV7-2	CASSLRTPRLATNEKLFF
TRBJ1-2	TRBV2	CASSLLQGFGYTF